This is a list of T cell receptor beta chains from one sample in a study of T cell responses to AZD1222 COVID-19 vaccine. Clones were read by immunoSEQ multiplex PCR, and TCRdb kept only the in-frame ones, dropping some. Of over 120,000 clones listed, roughly 86% are singletons. The source was peripheral blood, collected 28 days after the second dose of the MenACWY control vaccine. All receptors come from an adult who received the MenACWY meningococcal vaccine as a control. Each CDR3 is given with its conserved first and last residue. D genes are given only for firm matches. A row's size may be missing; if present it is once, few, many or a size class.

>TRBJ1-5|.|TRBV4-1|once|13
CASSQGRLEPQHF
TGCGCCAGCAGCCAAGGTCGTCTGGAGCCCCAGCATTTT
>TRBJ1-4|.|TRBV28|.|16
CASSPVEATFNEKLFF
TGTGCCAGCAGTCCAGTCGAAGCTACTTTCAATGAAAAACTGTTTTTT
>TRBJ2-2|.|TRBV5-1|.|14
CASRRPMNTGELFF
TGCGCCAGCAGGCGACCGATGAACACCGGGGAGCTGTTTTTT
>TRBJ1-1|TRBD1|TRBV7-2|.|14
CASSPVTGSTEAFF
TGTGCCAGCAGCCCCGTGACAGGGAGCACTGAAGCTTTCTTT
>TRBJ2-5|.|TRBV11-3|.|15
CASSFRPLAQETQYF
TGTGCCAGCAGCTTTAGACCTCTAGCACAAGAGACCCAGTACTTC
>TRBJ2-1|TRBD2|TRBV7-3|.|14
CASSLASGNNEQFF
TGTGCCAGCAGCTTGGCTAGCGGGAACAATGAGCAGTTCTTC
>TRBJ1-1|.|TRBV6-6|.|13
CASSYMTSRGAFF
TGTGCCAGCAGTTACATGACATCTCGGGGAGCTTTCTTT
>TRBJ1-2|TRBD1|TRBV6-6|.|16
CASSLSGTGGGYGYTF
TGTGCCAGCAGTTTGTCCGGGACAGGGGGGGGCTATGGCTACACCTTC
>TRBJ2-2|TRBD1|TRBV11-2|few|14
CASRPIRGIRELFF
TGTGCCAGCAGACCGATCAGGGGGATTCGGGAGCTGTTTTTT
>TRBJ2-1|.|TRBV29-1|.|14
CSVAGRGARDEQFF
TGCAGCGTTGCCGGCAGGGGGGCCAGGGATGAGCAGTTCTTC
>TRBJ2-2|.|TRBV28|once|13
CASSYGPHGELFF
TGTGCCAGCAGTTATGGACCGCACGGGGAGCTGTTTTTT
>TRBJ2-2|.|TRBV11-3|.|15
CASSPFGLNTGELFF
TGTGCCAGCAGCCCCTTTGGACTGAACACCGGGGAGCTGTTTTTT